A single sample is the source of the 19 T cell receptor beta chains below, sequenced in a study of cytomegalovirus exposure and HLA in healthy donors. The PCR contained 60 Vbeta and 13 Jbeta primers. Assay used: immunoSEQ multiplex PCR; TCRdb lists only in-frame clones, some missing. The sample records approximately 170,000 clones, about 77% being singletons. The sample was PBMCs. All receptors come from a woman aged 40 to 55 in good health and CMV-seropositive.

The genes are TRBV5-5 and TRBJ1-2; D remains unclear. Germline CDR1 reads SGHKS; CDR2 reads YYEKEE (reference sequence). V dropped 0 bases and J dropped 8 bases, with 5 bases sitting between them. CDR3 size: 11 residues. CDR3 bases: TGTGCCAGCAGCTTGGAAGCGGGCTACACCTTC. This translates into CASSLEAGYTF. The variable domain in full, with the rest retrieved from reference TRBV5-5 and TRBJ1-2, is DAGVTQSPTHLIKTRGQQVTLRCSPISGHKSVSWYQQVLGQGPQFIFQYYEKEERGRGNFPDRFSARQFPNYSSELNVNALLLGDSALYLCASSLEAGYTFGSGTRLTVV.

This chain connects TRBV7-8 to TRBJ2-7; 10 bases align to TRBD1. Trimming at V came to 4 bases and at J to 5 bases, leaving 2 bases not matched to a gene. The CDR3 loop spans 13 amino acids. The germline V gene encodes CDR1 SGHVS and CDR2 FQNEAQ. In DNA, the CDR3 is TGTGCCAGCAGCTGGGACAGGGGAAACGAGCAGTACTTC. Encoded protein: CASSWDRGNEQYF.

This chain connects TRBV6-4 to TRBJ1-1, with D perhaps matching TRBD1 (5 bases). Germline CDR1 reads MRHNA; CDR2 reads SNTAGT. V was shortened by 3 bases and J by 4 bases, with 18 bases between the two germline ends. CDR3 length: 16 amino acids. The CDR3 coding sequence is TGTGCCAGCAGTGATCGGACTGCCCCCGGGGGCACTGAAGCTTTCTTT. Translation: CASSDRTAPGGTEAFF.

The chain joins TRBV4-3 to TRBJ1-5, with unresolved D. CDR3 length equals 13 residues. Trimming removed 1 base at V and 7 bases at J, with 8 bases between. Germline CDR1 reads LGHNA; CDR2 reads YSLEER. The CDR3 region has the DNA TGCGCCAGCAGCCAAGCAGTATACCAGCCCCAGCATTTT. Protein: CASSQAVYQPQHF.

This chain connects TRBV6-6 to TRBJ2-1; TRBD1 matches 9 bases. The CDR3 length is 14 residues. Per germline, CDR1 MNHNY and CDR2 SVGAGI (reference sequence). The J segment lost 2 bases and the V segment lost 6 bases, leaving 2 bases of the junction unmatched. The CDR3 DNA sequence: TGTGCCAGCAGACGACAGGGGGCCTACAATGAGCAGTTCTTC. Residues: CASRRQGAYNEQFF.

The chain has TRBV6-5 and TRBJ1-5; the D gene is possibly TRBD1 (6 bases). The CDR3 extends over 14 amino acids. Trimming removed 7 bases at V and 2 bases at J, with 12 bases between. Looked up from germline, CDR1 is MNHEY and CDR2 is SVGAGI. CDR3 nucleotides: TGTGCCAGCACCAGACCAGGGGGCAATCAGCCCCAGCATTTT. It codes for CASTRPGGNQPQHF.

The chain recombines TRBV18 with TRBJ2-3; D ambiguous. The ends were cut back, 4 bases at V and 4 bases at J, with 6 bases in the middle. The CDR3 consists of 12 residues. In germline, CDR1 is KGHSH, CDR2 LQKENI. DNA for the CDR3: TGTGCCAGCTCACGTTCAGCAGATACGCAGTATTTT. It translates to CASSRSADTQYF. Full variable domain (remainder filled in from reference TRBV18 and TRBJ2-3): NAGVMQNPRHLVRRRGQEARLRCSPMKGHSHVYWYRQLPEEGLKFMVYLQKENIIDESGMPKERFSAEFPKEGPSILRIQQVVRGDSAAYFCASSRSADTQYFGPGTRLTVL.

The V and J genes are TRBV7-2 and TRBJ1-3; D may be TRBD1 (5 bases). The germline V gene has CDR1 SGHTA and CDR2 FQGNSA. Between the trimmed V and J ends, which lost 0 bases and 3 bases, there was a span of 15 bases. The CDR3 contains 17 residues. The CDR3 is CASSLASGLIGGNTIYF. The CDR3 DNA is TGTGCCAGCAGCTTAGCCTCGGGACTTATCGGTGGAAACACCATATATTTT.

This clone has only a few counts. The chain has TRBV7-7 and TRBJ2-1, with D possibly being TRBD1 (5 bases). Germline V CDR1 and CDR2: SSHAT, FNYEAQ (reference sequence). CDR3 size: 14 residues. V lost 1 base, J lost 10 bases, and 14 bases lay in between. CDR3: CASSLEGIEGEQFF. The CDR3 region has the DNA TGTGCCAGCAGCTTAGAGGGGATAGAAGGGGAGCAGTTCTTC.

This CDR3 reads CASSAGTSGTYEQYF. In DNA, the CDR3 is TGTGCCAGCAGCGCTGGGACTAGCGGGACCTACGAGCAGTACTTC. This chain links TRBV14 with TRBJ2-7; the match to TRBD2 covers 13 bases. The germline CDR1 and CDR2 sequences are SGHDN and FVKESK. The ends lost 5 bases at V and 2 bases at J; junction bases unmatched: 3. This CDR3 is built from 15 residues.

The rearrangement links TRBV19 to TRBJ1-1; the D gene is possibly TRBD1 (5 bases). Trimming took off 5 bases at V and 1 base at J, with 8 bases between the two ends. This CDR3 contains 13 residues. The germline V gene has CDR1 LNHDA and CDR2 SQIVND (reference sequence). The CDR3 sequence: CASSQGRNTEAFF. The CDR3 DNA follows: TGTGCCAGTAGTCAGGGAAGGAACACTGAAGCTTTCTTT.

This chain connects TRBV7-9 to TRBJ2-6; tentative D call: TRBD2 (6 bases). The germline gives CDR1 SEHNR, CDR2 FQNEAQ (reference sequence). V shed 1 base and J shed 0 bases, with 16 bases lying between them. The CDR3 has 19 amino acids. The CDR3 coding sequence is TGTGCCAGCAGCTTAGGGGACTTTAGGCAACTCTCTGGGGCCAACGTCCTGACTTTC. This translates into CASSLGDFRQLSGANVLTF.

The rearrangement joins TRBV27 to TRBJ2-7; D is undetermined. Trimming pared 0 bases from V and 0 bases from J, leaving 9 bases between. In germline, CDR1 is MNHEY, CDR2 SMNVEV (reference sequence). The CDR3 contains 15 residues. The CDR3 DNA is TGTGCCAGCAGTTTATCCGGTTTGAGCTCCTACGAGCAGTACTTC. Translated: CASSLSGLSSYEQYF.

The chain is built from TRBV7-2 and TRBJ1-5; TRBD1 matches at 7 bases. Germline values: CDR1 SGHTA, CDR2 FQGNSA. V lost 1 base and J lost 7; bases outside the gene matches: 7. The CDR3 loop spans 15 amino acids. The CDR3 region is CASSLEGGRGQPQHF. The DNA of the CDR3 is TGTGCCAGCAGCTTAGAAGGGGGCAGGGGCCAGCCCCAGCATTTT.

The V gene is TRBV14, the J gene TRBJ2-5; 10 bases are a match to TRBD2. The germline V gene has CDR1 SGHDN and CDR2 FVKESK. The junction had 11 bases not matched to a gene; V was cut back by 0 bases and J by 4 bases. The CDR3 is 18 amino acids. This CDR3 is CASSQDSPLAGVLETQYF. CDR3 sequence (DNA): TGTGCCAGCAGCCAAGATTCCCCCCTAGCGGGAGTCTTAGAGACCCAGTACTTC.

V usage is TRBV11-2 and J usage is TRBJ1-1; D ambiguous. V was shortened by 6 bases and J by 4 bases, with 18 bases between the two germline ends. The germline V gene encodes CDR1 SGHAT and CDR2 FQNNGV. The CDR3 has 15 amino acids. CDR3 sequence (DNA): TGTGCCAGCAGTTCTAGCCTTAGGGAACTCACTGAAGCTTTCTTT. It yields the protein CASSSSLRELTEAFF.

The chain links TRBV27 to TRBJ2-7, with D tentatively TRBD1 (5 bases). CDR1 and CDR2 from the germline V gene are MNHEY and SMNVEV (reference sequence). V lost 3 bases to trimming and J lost 1 base, with 7 bases between them. This CDR3 is built from 13 residues. The CDR3 sequence: CASSLSGSYEQYF. The DNA for the CDR3 is TGTGCCAGCAGTTTGTCAGGGTCCTACGAGCAGTACTTC.

DNA of the CDR3: TGTGCCAGCAGCGCCGTTGGGGCCTCCTACGAGCAGTACTTC. As protein: CASSAVGASYEQYF. The chain combines TRBV9 with TRBJ2-7, with a weak D call TRBD1 (5 bases). Germline CDR1 and CDR2: SGDLS and YYNGEE. The CDR3 runs to 14 residues. V was shortened by 3 bases and J by 0 bases, with 10 bases between the two germline ends.

The chain couples TRBV30 to TRBJ2-1; 8 positions match TRBD2. The V segment lost 0 bases and the J segment 4 bases; nucleotides outside the gene matches: 5. The CDR3 extends over 15 amino acids. Germline values: CDR1 GTSNPN, CDR2 SVGIG (reference sequence). The CDR3 loop reads CAWSVGRGGYNEQFF. The CDR3 DNA is TGTGCCTGGAGTGTGGGACGGGGGGGATACAATGAGCAGTTCTTC.